The 27 T cell receptor beta chains below were found in one sample sequenced in a study of a mutant IDH1 vaccine in newly diagnosed glioma. Time point in this sample: week 47, end of study. One vaccine dose held 300 ug of mutant IDH1 20-mer peptide and came with topical imiquimod. Only in-frame clones appear in the TCRdb table, and some are missing; sequencing was by immunoSEQ multiplex PCR. The data show tens of thousands of clones, roughly 91% seen once. Their antigens remain unidentified. The sequences come from PBMCs, collected from a glioma patient whose treatment included an IDH1 peptide vaccine. The receptors were gathered from a woman aged 45 to 65 with glioma.

This chain joins TRBV7-3 and TRBJ1-5; D remains unclear. Germline assignment: CDR1 SGHTA and CDR2 FQGTGA. This CDR3 is 13 amino acids long. V lost 5 bases and J lost 7, with 12 bases in between. DNA for the CDR3: TGTGCCAGCAGCCCCGACTGGGGACAGCCCCAGCATTTT. Translating it yields CASSPDWGQPQHF. The complete variable domain, with remaining parts taken from reference TRBV7-3 and TRBJ1-5, reads GAGVSQTPSNKVTEKGKYVELRCDPISGHTALYWYRQSLGQGPEFLIYFQGTGAADDSGLPNDRFFAVRPEGSVSTLKIQRTERGDSAVYLCASSPDWGQPQHFGDGTRLSIL.

J is TRBJ2-7 and V is TRBV6-6, with 10 bases aligning to TRBD1. With V trimmed by 6 bases and J by 7 bases, 12 bases remained unmatched. Germline V gives CDR1 MNHNY, CDR2 SVGAGI (reference sequence). The CDR3 runs to 15 residues. The CDR3 coding sequence is TGTGCCAGCAGCGAGCACCGGGACAGGGGTGAGGAGCAGTACTTC. Protein product: CASSEHRDRGEEQYF.

The genes are TRBV27 and TRBJ2-1; D gene ambiguous. The CDR3 covers 16 residues. Trimming took off 2 bases at V and 4 bases at J, with 15 bases between the two ends. Germline V gene lookup returns CDR1 MNHEY and CDR2 SMNVEV (reference sequence). Here the CDR3 DNA reads TGTGCCAGCAGTTTAGGGTGGCGATCCTTATACAATGAGCAGTTCTTC. It translates to CASSLGWRSLYNEQFF.

The chain recombines TRBV28 with TRBJ1-2, with D unclear. The V gene's germline CDR1 is MDHEN and CDR2 SYDVKM. Trimming pared 3 bases from V and 5 bases from J, leaving 13 bases between. The CDR3 extends over 14 amino acids. CDR3 bases: TGTGCCAGCAGTTTGTTTTGGTCGGAGTATGGCTACACCTTC. It specifies CASSLFWSEYGYTF.

The rearrangement joins TRBV9 to TRBJ2-3; TRBD2 agrees at 9 bases. Germline trimming cut 3 bases from V and 1 base from J; bases unmatched to any gene: 3. The CDR3 loop spans 15 amino acids. Germline V gene data show CDR1 as SGDLS and CDR2 as YYNGEE. In nucleotides, the CDR3 is TGTGCCAGCAGCGGTAGCGGGAGTGGCACAGATACGCAGTATTTT. Its translation is CASSGSGSGTDTQYF.

V and J are TRBV19 and TRBJ2-1; 8 bases are a match to TRBD1. This CDR3 contains 15 residues. CDR1 and CDR2 from the germline V gene are LNHDA and SQIVND (reference sequence). After removal of 5 bases from V and 5 bases from J, the junction contained 8 bases not matched to a gene. The CDR3 DNA reads TGTGCCAGTAGTGGGAGGACAGGGTCAAACAATGAGCAGTTCTTC. Residues: CASSGRTGSNNEQFF.

The V gene is TRBV6-1, the J gene TRBJ1-1, with 8 bases that match TRBD1. CDR1 is MNHNS and CDR2 is SASEGT in the germline V gene. The V segment lost 4 bases and the J segment 3 bases; nucleotides outside the gene matches: 10. This CDR3 has 16 amino acids. The CDR3 loop reads CASSGGTGGADTEAFF. The CDR3 region has the DNA TGTGCCAGCAGTGGGGGGACAGGTGGAGCGGACACTGAAGCTTTCTTT.

The chain employs TRBV15 and TRBJ2-1; D unclear. CDR1 is LNHNV and CDR2 is YYDKDF in the germline V gene (reference sequence). The CDR3 is 16 amino acids. V was pared by 0 bases and J by 0 bases, with 9 bases between. For the CDR3, the DNA is TGTGCCACCAGCAGAGATGGACCTGTCTCCTACAATGAGCAGTTCTTC. It codes for CATSRDGPVSYNEQFF.

The chain is built from TRBV18 and TRBJ1-2, with 9 nucleotides matching TRBD1. The germline CDR1 and CDR2 sequences are KGHSH and LQKENI. The CDR3 length is 14 residues. After removal of 4 bases from V and 6 bases from J, the junction contained 6 bases not matched to a gene. This CDR3 reads CASSQPTGGHGYTF. In DNA, the CDR3 is TGTGCCAGCTCACAACCGACAGGGGGGCATGGCTACACCTTC.

V is TRBV9 and J is TRBJ2-3; 13 bases agree with TRBD2. V was pared by 0 bases and J by 6 bases, with 4 bases of the junction left unmatched. Germline V lookup: CDR1 SGDLS, CDR2 YYNGEE. This CDR3 is 16 amino acids long. The CDR3 region has the DNA TGTGCCAGCAGCGTAGCCACTAGCGGGAGGGCGGATACGCAGTATTTT. Residues: CASSVATSGRADTQYF.

This clone was counted a single time. The V gene is TRBV6-4, the J gene TRBJ2-7; TRBD1 matches at 9 bases. From germline, CDR1 is MRHNA and CDR2 SNTAGT. V lost 5 bases and J lost 2; bases outside the gene matches: 7. The CDR3 loop spans 15 amino acids. CDR3 nucleotide sequence: TGTGCCAGCAGTTCTGGACAGGGGAGGCCCTACGAGCAGTACTTC. Translated, it gives CASSSGQGRPYEQYF.

The chain carries TRBV6-1 and TRBJ2-3; no reliable D call. V lost 6 bases to trimming and J lost 3 bases, with 10 bases between them. The CDR3 loop spans 13 amino acids. CDR1 is MNHNS, CDR2 SASEGT, per germline. Here the CDR3 DNA reads TGTGCCAGCAGAGAGACATGGACAGATACGCAGTATTTT. It translates to CASRETWTDTQYF.

This chain joins TRBV4-2 and TRBJ2-7, with D perhaps matching TRBD2 (6 bases). The CDR3 is 14 residues long. The V end was cut by 1 base, the J end by 4 bases, with 11 bases between. The germline V gene has CDR1 LGHNA and CDR2 YNFKEQ. As DNA, the CDR3 is TGTGCCAGCAGCCAAGGACTAGTGTTTTACGAGCAGTACTTC. Translation: CASSQGLVFYEQYF.

The chain recombines TRBV7-3 with TRBJ2-1, with unresolved D. CDR1 SGHTA and CDR2 FQGTGA come from the germline V gene. Trimming shortened V by 6 bases and J by 5 bases, and 11 bases separated the two germline ends. The CDR3 contains 13 residues. DNA of the CDR3: TGTGCCAGCAGTTTAGACAACGACAATGAGCAGTTCTTC. It translates to CASSLDNDNEQFF.

V gene TRBV5-1 combines with J gene TRBJ1-2; the D gene is possibly TRBD1 (6 bases). The CDR3 is made up of 14 amino acids. The germline V gene has CDR1 SGHRS and CDR2 YFSETQ. Trimming pared 2 bases from V and 4 bases from J, leaving 12 bases between. CDR3 in DNA: TGCGCCAGCAGCTTCCTGACAGGCCTCTATGGCTACACCTTC. Translation: CASSFLTGLYGYTF.

The V and J genes are TRBV4-1 and TRBJ2-1; 9 bases map to TRBD2. The J segment lost 7 bases and the V segment lost 1 base, leaving 8 bases of the junction unmatched. Per germline, CDR1 MGHRA and CDR2 YSYEKL. This CDR3 has 16 amino acids. The CDR3 loop is CASSQVGGRAQNEQFF. The CDR3 DNA sequence: TGCGCCAGCAGCCAAGTGGGCGGGAGGGCTCAAAATGAGCAGTTCTTC.

The CDR3: CASGPLEQGAIGNQPQHF. In DNA form, the CDR3 reads TGTGCCAGCGGACCTTTAGAACAGGGGGCCATTGGCAATCAGCCCCAGCATTTT. The gene calls are TRBV2 and TRBJ1-5, with TRBD1 identical over 9 bases. CDR1 is SNHLY, CDR2 FYNNEI, per germline. This CDR3 is 18 amino acids long. With V trimmed by 8 bases and J by 2 bases, 16 bases remained unmatched.

The chain has TRBV19 and TRBJ1-5; unclear D gene. The V end was cut by 7 bases, the J end by 2 bases, with 21 bases between. The CDR3 is 17 amino acids. Germline V gives CDR1 LNHDA, CDR2 SQIVND (reference sequence). The CDR3 coding sequence is TGTGCCAGTACCCCGTATCCCATATCCCTAGGCAATCAGCCCCAGCATTTT. This codes for CASTPYPISLGNQPQHF.

This clone was seen once. The rearrangement uses TRBV30 and TRBJ2-1; 7 bases agree with TRBD1. The germline V gene encodes CDR1 GTSNPN and CDR2 SVGIG (reference sequence). V was clipped by 4 bases and J by 1 base; unmatched bases: 10. The CDR3 totals 16 residues. The DNA for the CDR3 is TGTGCCTGGACACCCCGGGACAGAGGGTCCTACAATGAGCAGTTCTTC. Translated: CAWTPRDRGSYNEQFF.

The rearrangement links TRBV2 to TRBJ2-7, with D perhaps matching TRBD1 or TRBD2 (5 bases each). The germline V and J ends were trimmed by 6 bases and 0 bases, with 15 bases remaining between them. This CDR3 is built from 15 residues. From germline, CDR1 is SNHLY and CDR2 FYNNEI. CDR3 DNA sequence: TGTGCCAGCAGCTACACTGGGACGGACTCCTACGAGCAGTACTTC. Translated: CASSYTGTDSYEQYF.

The chain recombines TRBV19 with TRBJ1-2; no clear D gene. Germline V CDR1 and CDR2: LNHDA, SQIVND (reference sequence). The CDR3 is 13 residues long. Trimming cost V 5 bases and J 10 bases, with 17 bases left between them. The CDR3 here is CASSHRALGDYTF. As DNA, the CDR3 is TGTGCCAGTAGTCACCGGGCCCTTGGGGACTACACCTTC.

This chain joins TRBV29-1 and TRBJ2-1; weak D call: TRBD2 (6 bases). From germline, CDR1 is SQVTM and CDR2 ANQGSEA. The CDR3 runs to 13 residues. V lost 7 bases and J 7 bases, leaving 17 bases between the germline ends. The CDR3: CSAEGQVRNEQFF. The CDR3, as DNA: TGCAGCGCGGAGGGCCAGGTGAGGAATGAGCAGTTCTTC.

This chain connects TRBV28 to TRBJ1-1; 9 positions match TRBD1. The CDR3 runs to 17 residues. Looked up from germline, CDR1 is MDHEN and CDR2 is SYDVKM. V lost 6 bases and J lost 4; bases outside the gene matches: 15. Written as DNA, the CDR3 is TGTGCCAGCAGCCCTCAGGAGACAGGGGGTTGGGGCACTGAAGCTTTCTTT. Translated: CASSPQETGGWGTEAFF. Using reference TRBV28 and TRBJ1-1 for the parts outside the CDR3, the full variable domain is DVKVTQSSRYLVKRTGEKVFLECVQDMDHENMFWYRQDPGLGLRLIYFSYDVKMKEKGDIPEGYSVSREKKERFSLILESASTNQTSMYLCASSPQETGGWGTEAFFGQGTRLTVV.

The rearrangement uses TRBV28 and TRBJ1-5; no clear D gene. The V end lost 7 bases, the J end lost 6 bases, and 16 bases lay between the germline ends. There are 14 residues in the CDR3. CDR1 is MDHEN, CDR2 SYDVKM, per germline. The CDR3 here is CASTELGRSQPQHF. The CDR3 nucleotides are TGTGCCAGCACCGAGCTGGGCAGAAGTCAGCCCCAGCATTTT.

This chain joins TRBV18 and TRBJ2-1; 10 bases match TRBD2. Per germline, CDR1 KGHSH and CDR2 LQKENI. The CDR3 runs to 15 residues. The V segment lost 2 bases and the J segment 5 bases; nucleotides outside the gene matches: 3. Here the CDR3 reads CASSPGTSANNEQFF. The CDR3 nucleotides are TGTGCCAGCTCACCAGGGACTAGCGCCAACAATGAGCAGTTCTTC. The full variable domain, completed using reference TRBV18 and TRBJ2-1, is NAGVMQNPRHLVRRRGQEARLRCSPMKGHSHVYWYRQLPEEGLKFMVYLQKENIIDESGMPKERFSAEFPKEGPSILRIQQVVRGDSAAYFCASSPGTSANNEQFFGPGTRLTVL.

The chain is built from TRBV7-9 and TRBJ2-1; 9 bases fit TRBD2. The CDR3 length is 15 residues. J lost 5 bases, V lost 5 bases, and 7 bases had no gene match. Germline V CDR1 and CDR2: SEHNR, FQNEAQ (reference sequence). CDR3 coding DNA: TGTGCCAGCAGCGAAGGGACTAGCATCCACAATGAGCAGTTCTTC. The encoded protein is CASSEGTSIHNEQFF. Variable domain in full (rest from reference TRBV7-9 and TRBJ2-1): DTGVSQNPRHKITKRGQNVTFRCDPISEHNRLYWYRQTLGQGPEFLTYFQNEAQLEKSRLLSDRFSAERPKGSFSTLEIQRTEQGDSAMYLCASSEGTSIHNEQFFGPGTRLTVL.

This clone turned up a few times. The chain employs TRBV20-1 and TRBJ1-1, with D possibly matching TRBD1 (5 bases). The CDR3 runs 11 residues. Per germline, CDR1 DFQATT and CDR2 SNEGSKA (reference sequence). The germline V and J ends were trimmed by 6 bases and 3 bases, with 8 bases remaining between them. The CDR3 DNA sequence: TGCAGTGCCATGGGACACACTGAAGCTTTCTTT. It encodes CSAMGHTEAFF.